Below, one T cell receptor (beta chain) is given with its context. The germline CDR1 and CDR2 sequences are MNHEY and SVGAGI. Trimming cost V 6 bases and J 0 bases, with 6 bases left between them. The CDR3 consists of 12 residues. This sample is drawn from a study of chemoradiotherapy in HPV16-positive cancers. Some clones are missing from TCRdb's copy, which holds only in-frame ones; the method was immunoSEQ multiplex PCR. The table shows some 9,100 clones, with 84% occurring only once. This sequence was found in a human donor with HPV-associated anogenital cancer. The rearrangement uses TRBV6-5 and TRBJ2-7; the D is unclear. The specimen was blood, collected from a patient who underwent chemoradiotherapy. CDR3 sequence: CASRSTSYEQYF. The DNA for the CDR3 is TGTGCCAGCAGATCGACCTCCTACGAGCAGTACTTC.